This T cell receptor beta chain was retrieved from a study of technical replicates of blood from a few donors (dated by TCRdb to 2017 to 2019). The library was prepared using the immunoSEQ multiplex PCR assay. TCRdb limited this immuneACCESS table to in-frame rearrangements with V and J called. A share of clones is missing; checked studies link under half to unresolved V genes, and the rest is unexplained. This sample holds approximately 97,000 clones; 90% to 95% were observed only once. The top ten clones comprise about 0.35% of the sample. This clone was seen a single time. It lacks a known antigen. One base away there is no much larger clone; base qualities are not given. The sequence was collected from a human donor in good health. Sequenced material: T cells isolated from PBMCs.

The sequence in DNA is TGTGCCAGCAGTTCCCCCTTGAGCGGGAGTGGGACAGATACGCAGTATTTT. Translated, it gives CASSSPLSGSGTDTQYF. The sequence joins TRBV27 to TRBJ2-3, and TRBD2 aligns with 8 junction nucleotides. The CDR3 goes from the cysteine to the phenylalanine over 17 residues. Kept here is only the CDR3 DNA, which spans 51 bases and is read in frame from base 1. From a lookup of the germline V gene (reference sequence), CDR1 and CDR2 are MNHEY and SMNVEV. V and J are trimmed by 4 bases and 3 bases, and the gene matches miss 12 bases of the junction.